This is a list of T cell receptor beta chains from one sample in a study of CD8+CD57+ T cells in acquired aplastic anemia. TCRdb processed the reads anew with MiXCR; each CDR3 protein has one entry. The profile covers some 200,000 distinct CDR3 sequences, with roughly 60% appearing a single time and roughly three fifths taken by the ten largest. The source material was sorted CD4+, CD8+, or CD8+CD57+ T cells (not recorded which) from PBMCs. These receptors originate from a human donor with aplastic anemia. CDR3s leave out the opening cysteine and the closing phenylalanine or tryptophan. Some rows mark clone size as missing; the rest say once, few, many or name a class of expanded clone.

cdr3_aa v_call clone_size j_call
ASSLKVSVDGYT TRBV7-3 - TRBJ1-2
ASNTGGTDTQY TRBV7-3 - TRBJ2-3
ATSWDRGMGEQY TRBV15 - TRBJ2-7
ASSQGRNSNQPQH TRBV10-1 many TRBJ1-5
ATSRAGGEQY TRBV15 few TRBJ2-7
ASSLGQVNNEQF TRBV7-2 few TRBJ2-1
ASRVQGVPEAF TRBV7-8 - TRBJ1-1
ATSSSERTQY TRBV15 - TRBJ2-5
ASREGDTQY TRBV5-1 - TRBJ2-3
SDNTDTQY TRBV20-1 - TRBJ2-3
ATGRVGGSGRVEQF TRBV15 - TRBJ2-1
ACSFPSRANGYT TRBV7-9 - TRBJ1-2
SATLGGEGNEQF TRBV20-1 many TRBJ2-1
ASSPPPGENTEAF TRBV11-2 - TRBJ1-1
ASSEGGDTEAF TRBV12-3/TRBV12-4 - TRBJ1-1
ASSLTGQNYNEQF TRBV5-1 once TRBJ2-1
SAEIAGANYEQY TRBV20-1 - TRBJ2-7
ASSPSGRDTDTQY TRBV2 few TRBJ2-3
SARVIPRAGVITDTQY TRBV20-1 - TRBJ2-3
ASSLGQRGTDTQY TRBV7-2 - TRBJ2-3
ASITQGQGEAGELF TRBV6-6 many TRBJ2-2
ASAGSPNYGYT TRBV2 - TRBJ1-2
ASRKSTDTQY TRBV10-2 - TRBJ2-3
ASSVGSAGGDNEQF TRBV9 - TRBJ2-1
ATSSAGTGTQY TRBV15 once TRBJ2-5